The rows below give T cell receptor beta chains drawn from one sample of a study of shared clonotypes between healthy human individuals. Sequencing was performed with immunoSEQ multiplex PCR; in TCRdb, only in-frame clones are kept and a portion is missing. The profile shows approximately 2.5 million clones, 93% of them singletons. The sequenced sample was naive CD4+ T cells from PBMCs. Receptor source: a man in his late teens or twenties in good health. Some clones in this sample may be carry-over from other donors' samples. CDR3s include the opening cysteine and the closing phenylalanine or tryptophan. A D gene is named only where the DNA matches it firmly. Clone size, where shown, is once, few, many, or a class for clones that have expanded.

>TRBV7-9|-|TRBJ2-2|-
CASRFSVGNTGELFF
TGTGCCAGCAGATTTAGCGTTGGGAACACCGGGGAGCTGTTTTTT
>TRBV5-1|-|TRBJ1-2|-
CASSLVGYGYTF
TGCGCCAGCAGCTTGGTGGGCTATGGCTACACCTTC
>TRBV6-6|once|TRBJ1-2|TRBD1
CASSYSRDRSSYGYTF
TGTGCCAGCAGTTACTCGCGGGACAGGAGTTCCTATGGCTACACCTTC
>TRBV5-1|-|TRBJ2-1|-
CASSLRGTGSSYNEQFF
TGCGCCAGCAGCTTGCGGGGAACGGGAAGCTCCTACAATGAGCAGTTCTTC
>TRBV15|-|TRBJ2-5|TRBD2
CATSRKLAGEGWETQYF
TGTGCCACCAGCAGGAAACTAGCGGGAGAAGGGTGGGAGACCCAGTACTTC
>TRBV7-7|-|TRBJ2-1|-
CASSLFSGRAGNEQFF
TGTGCCAGCAGCTTATTTTCCGGCAGGGCCGGCAATGAGCAGTTCTTC
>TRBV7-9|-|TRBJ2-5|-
CASSRPSLSETQYF
TGTGCCAGCAGCCGTCCCTCCTTGTCAGAGACCCAGTACTTC
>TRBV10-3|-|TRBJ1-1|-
CAIRSQGKRNTEAFF
TGTGCCATCAGATCGCAGGGGAAGAGGAACACTGAAGCTTTCTTT
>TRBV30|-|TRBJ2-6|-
CAWRNRAILSGANVLTF
TGTGCCTGGAGAAACAGGGCTATACTCTCTGGGGCCAACGTCCTGACTTTC
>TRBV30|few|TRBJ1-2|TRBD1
CALQGFAYGYTF
TGTGCCTTACAGGGGTTTGCCTATGGCTACACCTTC
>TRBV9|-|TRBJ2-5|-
CASSATAGPEETQYF
TGTGCCAGCAGCGCCACCGCGGGACCGGAAGAGACCCAGTACTTC
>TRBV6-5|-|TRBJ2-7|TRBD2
CASSYGAVGGEEQYF
TGTGCCAGCAGTTACGGGGCGGTGGGAGGGGAAGAGCAGTACTTC
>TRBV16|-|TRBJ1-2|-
CASSQIMTTGYGYTF
TGTGCCAGCAGCCAGATCATGACAACAGGCTATGGCTACACCTTC
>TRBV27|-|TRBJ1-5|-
CASSDPGGQPQHF
TGTGCCAGCAGTGATCCAGGAGGCCAGCCCCAGCATTTT
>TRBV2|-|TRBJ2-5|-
CASTGLAETQETQYF
TGTGCCAGCACTGGGTTAGCGGAGACACAAGAGACCCAGTACTTC
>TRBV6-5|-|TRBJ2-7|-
CASTYNGARWF
TGTGCCAGCACCTACAATGGCGCCAGGTGGTTC
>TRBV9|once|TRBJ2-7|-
CASSVGSQYPLEEYF
TGTGCCAGCAGCGTAGGGTCTCAATACCCCCTGGAGGAGTACTTC
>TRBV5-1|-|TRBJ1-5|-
CASSPVDMNQPQHF
TGCGCCAGCAGCCCCGTCGATATGAATCAGCCCCAGCATTTT
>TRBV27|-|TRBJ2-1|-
CASSLYNEQFF
TGTGCCAGCAGTTTGTACAATGAGCAGTTCTTC
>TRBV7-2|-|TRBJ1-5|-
CASSFPGQPQHF
TGTGCCAGCAGCTTCCCCGGTCAGCCCCAGCATTTT
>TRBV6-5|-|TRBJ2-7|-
CASRATFSYEQYF
TGTGCCAGCAGGGCCACCTTTTCCTACGAGCAGTACTTC
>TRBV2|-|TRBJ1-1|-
CACRGMNTEAFF
TGTGCCTGTCGGGGTATGAACACTGAAGCTTTCTTT
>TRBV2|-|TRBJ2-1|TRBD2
CASSDPSGTSGELGSYNEQFF
TGTGCCAGCAGTGACCCCTCGGGGACTAGCGGGGAGTTGGGCTCCTACAATGAGCAGTTCTTC
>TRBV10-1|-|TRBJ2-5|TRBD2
CATSTPGLAGKKYF
TGCGCCACCTCAACGCCGGGACTAGCGGGGAAAAAGTACTTC
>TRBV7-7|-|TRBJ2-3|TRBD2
CASSVGLAGLDTQYF
TGTGCCAGCAGCGTCGGACTAGCGGGACTAGATACGCAGTATTTT
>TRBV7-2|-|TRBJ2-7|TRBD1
CASGYSGGAYEQYF
TGTGCCAGCGGATATTCAGGGGGCGCCTACGAGCAGTACTTC
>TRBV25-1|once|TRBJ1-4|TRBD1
CASSSDRVEEKLFF
TGTGCCAGCAGCTCGGACAGGGTGGAGGAAAAACTGTTTTTT
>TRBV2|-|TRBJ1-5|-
CASSRREGNQPQHF
TGTGCCAGCAGCCGTAGGGAAGGCAATCAGCCCCAGCATTTT
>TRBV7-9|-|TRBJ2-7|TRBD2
CASSSQRESHEQYF
TGTGCCAGCAGCTCCCAGCGGGAGAGCCACGAGCAGTACTTC
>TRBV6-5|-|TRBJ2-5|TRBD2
CASSYREGETQYF
TGTGCCAGCAGTTACAGGGAGGGAGAGACCCAGTACTTC
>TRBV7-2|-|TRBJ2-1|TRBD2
CASSLGRASGRYNEQFF
TGTGCCAGCAGCTTAGGTAGGGCTAGCGGGAGATACAATGAGCAGTTCTTC
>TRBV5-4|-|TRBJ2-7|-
CASSLLEGLHEQYF
TGTGCCAGCAGCTTGTTAGAGGGACTTCACGAGCAGTACTTC
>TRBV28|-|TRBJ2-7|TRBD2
CASSLREGYEQYF
TGTGCCAGCAGTTTAAGGGAGGGATACGAGCAGTACTTC
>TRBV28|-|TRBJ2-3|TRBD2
CASTGIGTSGYTDTQYF
TGTGCCAGCACCGGAATCGGGACTAGCGGATACACAGATACGCAGTATTTT
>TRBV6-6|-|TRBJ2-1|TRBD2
CASSYGTSVYNEQFF
TGTGCCAGCAGTTACGGGACTAGCGTTTACAATGAGCAGTTCTTC
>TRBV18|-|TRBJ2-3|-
CASSPTGTSTDTQYF
TGTGCCAGCTCACCTACAGGGACCAGCACAGATACGCAGTATTTT
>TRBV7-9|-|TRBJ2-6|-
CASSLAKYSGANVLTF
TGTGCCAGCAGCTTAGCAAAATACTCTGGGGCCAACGTCCTGACTTTC
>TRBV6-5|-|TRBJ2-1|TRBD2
CASRASGRNEQFF
TGTGCCAGCAGGGCTAGCGGGAGGAATGAGCAGTTCTTC
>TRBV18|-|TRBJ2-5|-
CASSPPSGGGETQYF
TGTGCCAGCTCACCACCGTCCGGGGGAGGAGAGACCCAGTACTTC
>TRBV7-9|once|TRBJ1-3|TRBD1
CASSTIQGNTIYF
TGTGCCAGCAGCACTATACAGGGGAACACCATATATTTT
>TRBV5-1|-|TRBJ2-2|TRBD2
CASTTGLAITGELFF
TGCGCCAGCACGACGGGACTAGCGATAACCGGGGAGCTGTTTTTT
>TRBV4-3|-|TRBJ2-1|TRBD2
CASSQFGGSSYNEQFF
TGCGCCAGCAGCCAATTTGGCGGGAGCTCATACAATGAGCAGTTCTTC
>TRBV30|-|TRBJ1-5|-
CAWSDRELFQPQHF
TGTGCCTGGAGTGACCGCGAGTTGTTTCAGCCCCAGCATTTT
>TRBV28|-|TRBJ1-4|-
CASGYGGQDEKLFF
TGTGCCAGCGGATACGGAGGGCAGGACGAAAAACTGTTTTTT
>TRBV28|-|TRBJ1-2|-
CAWAAENYGYTF
TGTGCCTGGGCAGCGGAGAACTATGGCTACACCTTC
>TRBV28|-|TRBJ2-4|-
CASSLPFIAKNIQYF
TGTGCCAGCAGTCTCCCCTTTATAGCCAAAAACATTCAGTACTTC
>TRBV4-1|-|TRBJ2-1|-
CASSQGPSSYNEQFF
TGCGCCAGCAGCCAAGGTCCCAGCTCCTACAATGAGCAGTTCTTC
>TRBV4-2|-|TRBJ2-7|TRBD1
CASTTGTVPYEQYF
TGTGCCAGCACCACCGGGACAGTCCCCTACGAGCAGTACTTC
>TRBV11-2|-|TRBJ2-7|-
CASSQNLMASPITHYEQYF
TGTGCCAGCAGCCAAAATCTCATGGCATCTCCTATAACCCACTACGAGCAGTACTTC
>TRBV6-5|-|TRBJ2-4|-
CASSSLQGWNIQYF
TGTGCCAGCAGTTCGCTCCAGGGGTGGAACATTCAGTACTTC